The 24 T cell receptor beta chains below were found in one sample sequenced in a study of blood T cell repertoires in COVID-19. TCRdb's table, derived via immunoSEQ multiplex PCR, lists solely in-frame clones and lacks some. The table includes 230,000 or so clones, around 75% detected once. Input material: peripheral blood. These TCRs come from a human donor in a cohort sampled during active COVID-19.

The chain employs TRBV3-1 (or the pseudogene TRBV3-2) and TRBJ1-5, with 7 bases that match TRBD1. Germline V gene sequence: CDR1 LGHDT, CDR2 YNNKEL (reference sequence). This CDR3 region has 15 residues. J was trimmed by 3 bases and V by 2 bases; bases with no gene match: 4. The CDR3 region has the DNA TGTGCCAGCAGCCAACCCGGGACAGACAATCAGCCCCAGCATTTT. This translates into CASSQPGTDNQPQHF.

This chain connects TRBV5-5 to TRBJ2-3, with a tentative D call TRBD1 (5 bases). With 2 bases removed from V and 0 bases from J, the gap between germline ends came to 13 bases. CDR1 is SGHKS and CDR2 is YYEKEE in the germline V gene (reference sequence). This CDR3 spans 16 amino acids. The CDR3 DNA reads TGTGCCAGCAGCTTCAGGGCCCCCCGAAGCACAGATACGCAGTATTTT. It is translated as CASSFRAPRSTDTQYF.

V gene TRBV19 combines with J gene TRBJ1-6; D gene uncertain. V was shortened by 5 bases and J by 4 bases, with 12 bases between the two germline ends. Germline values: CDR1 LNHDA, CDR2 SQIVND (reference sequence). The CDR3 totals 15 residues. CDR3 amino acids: CASSPADAYNSPLHF. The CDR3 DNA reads TGTGCCAGTAGTCCGGCGGATGCTTATAATTCACCCCTCCACTTT.

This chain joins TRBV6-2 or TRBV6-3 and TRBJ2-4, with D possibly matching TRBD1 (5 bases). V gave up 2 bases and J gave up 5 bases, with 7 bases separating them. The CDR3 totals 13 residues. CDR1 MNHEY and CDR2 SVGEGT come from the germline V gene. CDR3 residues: CASSYQGENIQYF. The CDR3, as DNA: TGTGCCAGCAGTTACCAGGGCGAAAACATTCAGTACTTC.

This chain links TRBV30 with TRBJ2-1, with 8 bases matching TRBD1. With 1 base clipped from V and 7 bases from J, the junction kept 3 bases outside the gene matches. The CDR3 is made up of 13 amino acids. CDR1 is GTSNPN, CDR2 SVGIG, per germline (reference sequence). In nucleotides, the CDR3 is TGTGCCTGGAGTGGGAACAGGGGGAATGAGCAGTTCTTC. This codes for CAWSGNRGNEQFF.

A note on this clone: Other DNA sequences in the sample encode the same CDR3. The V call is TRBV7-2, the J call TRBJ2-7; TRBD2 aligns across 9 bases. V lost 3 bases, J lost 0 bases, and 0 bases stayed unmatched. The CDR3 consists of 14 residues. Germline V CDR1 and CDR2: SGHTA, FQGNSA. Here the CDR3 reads CASSLGLASYEQYF. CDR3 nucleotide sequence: TGTGCCAGCAGCTTGGGACTAGCCTCCTACGAGCAGTACTTC.

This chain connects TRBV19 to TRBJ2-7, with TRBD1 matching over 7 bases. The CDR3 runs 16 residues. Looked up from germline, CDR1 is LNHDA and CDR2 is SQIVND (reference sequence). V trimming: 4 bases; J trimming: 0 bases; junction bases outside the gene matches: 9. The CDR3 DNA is TGTGCCAGTAGTACTCCGGGACAGACGAGCTCCTACGAGCAGTACTTC. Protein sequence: CASSTPGQTSSYEQYF.

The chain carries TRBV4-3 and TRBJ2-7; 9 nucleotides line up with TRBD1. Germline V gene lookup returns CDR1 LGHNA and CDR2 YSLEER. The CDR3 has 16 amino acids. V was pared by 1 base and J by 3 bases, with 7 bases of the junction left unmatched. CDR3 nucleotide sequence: TGCGCCAGCAGCCAAGTCCCGGCGGGACAGGGCTACGAGCAGTACTTC. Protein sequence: CASSQVPAGQGYEQYF.

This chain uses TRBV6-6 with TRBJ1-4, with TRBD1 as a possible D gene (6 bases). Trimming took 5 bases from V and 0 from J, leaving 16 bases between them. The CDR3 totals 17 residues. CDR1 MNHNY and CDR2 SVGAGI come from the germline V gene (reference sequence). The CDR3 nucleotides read TGTGCCAGCAGTCCCTTCGGACAGTCGGCAACTAATGAAAAACTGTTTTTT. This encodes CASSPFGQSATNEKLFF.

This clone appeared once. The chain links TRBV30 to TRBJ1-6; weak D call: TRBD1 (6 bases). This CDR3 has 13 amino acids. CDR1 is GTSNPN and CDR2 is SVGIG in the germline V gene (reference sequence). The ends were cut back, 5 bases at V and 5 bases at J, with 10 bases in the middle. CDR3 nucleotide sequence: TGTGCCTGGGGACAGAATGATAATTCACCCCTCCACTTT. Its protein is CAWGQNDNSPLHF. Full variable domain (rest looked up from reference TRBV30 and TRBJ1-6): SQTIHQWPATLVQPVGSPLSLECTVEGTSNPNLYWYRQAAGRGLQLLFYSVGIGQISSEVPQNLSASRPQDRQFILSSKKLLLSDSGFYLCAWGQNDNSPLHFGNGTRLTVT.

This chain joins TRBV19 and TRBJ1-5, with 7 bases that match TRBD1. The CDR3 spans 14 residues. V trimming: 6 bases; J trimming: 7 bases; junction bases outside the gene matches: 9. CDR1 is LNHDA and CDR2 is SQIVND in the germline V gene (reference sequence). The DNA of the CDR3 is TGTGCCAGTAGCAGTAGACAGGGAGGACAGCCCCAGCATTTT. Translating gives CASSSRQGGQPQHF. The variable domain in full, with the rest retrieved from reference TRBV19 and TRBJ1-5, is DGGITQSPKYLFRKEGQNVTLSCEQNLNHDAMYWYRQDPGQGLRLIYYSQIVNDFQKGDIAEGYSVSREKKESFPLTVTSAQKNPTAFYLCASSSRQGGQPQHFGDGTRLSIL.

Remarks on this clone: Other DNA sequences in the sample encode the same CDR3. Here the CDR3 reads CASSLGGYSTDTQYF. DNA for the CDR3: TGTGCCAGCAGCTTAGGGGGCTATAGCACAGATACGCAGTATTTT. The rearrangement uses TRBV7-2 and TRBJ2-3; possible D gene TRBD1, 5 bases. The germline V gene has CDR1 SGHTA and CDR2 FQGNSA. The CDR3 length is 15 residues. V gave up 1 base and J gave up 0 bases, with 8 bases separating them.

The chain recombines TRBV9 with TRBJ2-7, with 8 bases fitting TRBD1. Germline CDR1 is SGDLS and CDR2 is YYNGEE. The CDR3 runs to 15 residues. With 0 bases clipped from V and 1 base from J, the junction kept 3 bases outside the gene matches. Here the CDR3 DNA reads TGTGCCAGCAGCGTAGGGGACAGGCCTTCCTACGAGCAGTACTTC. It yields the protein CASSVGDRPSYEQYF.

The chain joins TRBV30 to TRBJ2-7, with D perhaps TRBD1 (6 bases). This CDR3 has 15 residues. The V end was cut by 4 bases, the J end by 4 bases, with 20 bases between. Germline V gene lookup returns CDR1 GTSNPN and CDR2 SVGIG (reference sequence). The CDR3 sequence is CAWKVGAGVKYEQYF. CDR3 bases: TGTGCCTGGAAAGTAGGGGCAGGGGTAAAATACGAGCAGTACTTC.

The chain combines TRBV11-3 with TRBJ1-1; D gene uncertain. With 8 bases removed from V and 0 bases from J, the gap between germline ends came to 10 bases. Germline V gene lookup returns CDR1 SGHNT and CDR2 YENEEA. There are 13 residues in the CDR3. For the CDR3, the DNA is TGTGCCAGCGGAGCTACCGTGAACACTGAAGCTTTCTTT. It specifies CASGATVNTEAFF.

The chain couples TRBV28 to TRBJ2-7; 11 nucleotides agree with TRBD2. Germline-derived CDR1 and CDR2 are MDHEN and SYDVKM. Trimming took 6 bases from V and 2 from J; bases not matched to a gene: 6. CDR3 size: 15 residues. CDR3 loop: CASRGHSGRAYEQYF. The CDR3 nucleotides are TGTGCCAGCAGAGGACATAGCGGGAGGGCCTACGAGCAGTACTTC.

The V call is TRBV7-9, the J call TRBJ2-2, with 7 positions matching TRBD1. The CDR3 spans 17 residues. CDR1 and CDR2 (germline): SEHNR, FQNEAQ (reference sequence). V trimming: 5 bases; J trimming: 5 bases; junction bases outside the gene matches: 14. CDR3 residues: CASSERQGSQRTGELFF. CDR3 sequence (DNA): TGTGCCAGCAGCGAGCGACAGGGCTCACAGAGGACCGGGGAGCTGTTTTTT. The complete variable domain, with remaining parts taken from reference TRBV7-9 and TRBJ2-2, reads DTGVSQNPRHKITKRGQNVTFRCDPISEHNRLYWYRQTLGQGPEFLTYFQNEAQLEKSRLLSDRFSAERPKGSFSTLEIQRTEQGDSAMYLCASSERQGSQRTGELFFGEGSRLTVL.

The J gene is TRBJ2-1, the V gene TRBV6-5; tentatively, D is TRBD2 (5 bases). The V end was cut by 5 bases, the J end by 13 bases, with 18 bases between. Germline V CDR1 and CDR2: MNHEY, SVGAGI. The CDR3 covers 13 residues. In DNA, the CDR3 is TGTGCCAGCAGTCCAAGGAGGTTCCCTGGACAGTTCTTC. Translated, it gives CASSPRRFPGQFF.

In nucleotides, the CDR3 is TGTGCCAGCAGCAGAGGGACAGGGCATGGCGGAGGAAACACCATATATTTT. Protein product: CASSRGTGHGGGNTIYF. V gene TRBV27 combines with J gene TRBJ1-3; TRBD1 matches at 9 bases. CDR3 length: 17 amino acids. V dropped 6 bases and J dropped 4; count of bases not matched to a gene: 13. Germline loops: CDR1 MNHEY, CDR2 SMNVEV (reference sequence).

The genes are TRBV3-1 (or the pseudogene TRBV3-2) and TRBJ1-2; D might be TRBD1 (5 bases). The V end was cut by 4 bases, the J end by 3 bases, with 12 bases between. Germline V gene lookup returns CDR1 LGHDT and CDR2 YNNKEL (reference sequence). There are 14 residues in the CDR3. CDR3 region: CASSPLGGDYGYTF. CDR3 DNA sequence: TGTGCCAGCAGCCCCCTGGGGGGGGACTATGGCTACACCTTC.

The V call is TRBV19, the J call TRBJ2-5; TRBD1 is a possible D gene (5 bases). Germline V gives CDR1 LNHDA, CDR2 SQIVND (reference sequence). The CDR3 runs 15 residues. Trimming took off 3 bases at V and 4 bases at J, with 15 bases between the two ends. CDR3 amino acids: CASSMARTPRETQYF. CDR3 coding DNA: TGTGCCAGTAGTATGGCCCGGACACCCCGAGAGACCCAGTACTTC.

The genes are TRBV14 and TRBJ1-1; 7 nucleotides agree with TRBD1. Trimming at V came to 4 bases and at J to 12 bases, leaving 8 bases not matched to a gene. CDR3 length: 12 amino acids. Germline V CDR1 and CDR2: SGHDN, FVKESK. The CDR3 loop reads CASSPTGLVTFF. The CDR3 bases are TGTGCCAGCAGCCCGACAGGGTTGGTTACTTTCTTT.

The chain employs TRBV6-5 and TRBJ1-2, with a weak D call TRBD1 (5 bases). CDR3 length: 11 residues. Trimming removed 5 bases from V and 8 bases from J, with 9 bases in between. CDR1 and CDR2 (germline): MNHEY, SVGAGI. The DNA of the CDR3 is TGTGCCAGCAGTCAACGGACAGGCTACACCTTC. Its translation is CASSQRTGYTF.

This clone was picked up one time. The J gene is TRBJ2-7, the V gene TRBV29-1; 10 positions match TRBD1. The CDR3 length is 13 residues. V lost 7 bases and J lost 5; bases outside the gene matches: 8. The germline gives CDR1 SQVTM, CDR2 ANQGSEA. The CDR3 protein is CSAATGGGNEQYF. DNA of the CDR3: TGCAGCGCCGCGACAGGGGGCGGAAACGAGCAGTACTTC.